The 20 T cell receptor beta chains given below trace back to one sample, sequenced in a study of shared clonotypes between healthy human individuals. Assay used: immunoSEQ multiplex PCR; TCRdb lists only in-frame clones, some missing. This table has about 500,000 clones, about 74% appearing once. The specimen sequenced was PBMCs. These TCRs come from a woman in her thirties or forties in good health. Some clones in this sample may be carry-over from other donors' samples.

The rearrangement uses TRBV7-9 and TRBJ2-2; D unresolved. Trimming pared 1 base from V and 6 bases from J, leaving 12 bases between. CDR3 length equals 15 residues. Germline lookup yields CDR1 SEHNR and CDR2 FQNEAQ (reference sequence). The CDR3 region has the DNA TGTGCCAGCAGCTTAGTTGTGGCTAAGTCCGGGGAGCTGTTTTTT. Its translation is CASSLVVAKSGELFF.

This clone has at least ten counts. The J gene is TRBJ1-3, the V gene TRBV2; D possibly corresponds to TRBD1 (5 bases). V lost 4 bases, J lost 4 bases, and 8 bases lay in between. The length of the CDR3 is 13 residues. CDR1 SNHLY and CDR2 FYNNEI come from the germline V gene. The CDR3 nucleotides read TGTGCCAGCAGTGGAGGGGACGGAAACACCATATATTTT. Translated, it gives CASSGGDGNTIYF.

This chain joins TRBV7-9 and TRBJ1-1; D possibly corresponds to TRBD1 (5 bases). In germline, CDR1 is SEHNR, CDR2 FQNEAQ (reference sequence). The CDR3 has 13 residues. Trimming took off 4 bases at V and 4 bases at J, with 10 bases between the two ends. CDR3 region: CASSSGRVTEAFF. The CDR3 DNA follows: TGTGCCAGCAGCTCGGGACGGGTCACTGAAGCTTTCTTT.

The rearrangement joins TRBV28 to TRBJ2-7; unclear D gene. Between the trimmed V and J ends, which lost 5 bases and 5 bases, there was a span of 10 bases. CDR1 and CDR2 (germline): MDHEN, SYDVKM. The CDR3 totals 12 residues. The CDR3 sequence: CASSIQDHEQYF. CDR3 DNA: TGTGCCAGCAGTATACAAGACCACGAGCAGTACTTC.

V and J are TRBV29-1 and TRBJ2-6, with D possibly matching TRBD1 (5 bases). Per the germline V gene, CDR1 is SQVTM and CDR2 is ANQGSEA. V lost 4 bases, J lost 1 base, and 8 bases lay in between. The CDR3 runs 14 residues. As DNA, the CDR3 is TGCAGCGTTGCAGCAGGGTCTGGGGCCAACGTCCTGACTTTC. This encodes CSVAAGSGANVLTF.

Turning to this clone: A read error may be the cause here, since a much bigger clone is one base away. The rearrangement uses TRBV19 and TRBJ1-1; TRBD1 aligns across 11 bases. This CDR3 comprises 16 residues. With V trimmed by 5 bases and J by 4 bases, 9 bases remained unmatched. CDR1 and CDR2 (germline): LNHDA, SQIVND (reference sequence). Here the CDR3 reads CASSAGQGAFPTEAFF. The CDR3 bases are TGTGCCAGTAGTGCAGGACAGGGGGCGTTCCCCACTGAAGCTTTCTTT.

In this sample, this clone turned up many times. V and J are TRBV19 and TRBJ2-3; D gene ambiguous. The germline V gene has CDR1 LNHDA and CDR2 SQIVND (reference sequence). V was shortened by 3 bases and J by 7 bases, with 5 bases between the two germline ends. The CDR3 spans 11 residues. CDR3 loop: CASSIMNTQYF. The CDR3, as DNA: TGTGCCAGTAGTATCATGAATACGCAGTATTTT.

This clone was observed a handful of times. The chain has TRBV28 and TRBJ1-4; 11 bases fit TRBD1. The CDR3 covers 15 residues. J gave up 0 bases and V 8 bases, and 2 bases lay outside the gene matches. Germline V gene data show CDR1 as MDHEN and CDR2 as SYDVKM. CDR3 region: CASGTGGTTNEKLFF. The CDR3 DNA is TGTGCCAGCGGGACAGGGGGTACAACTAATGAAAAACTGTTTTTT. Based on the CDR3 plus reference TRBV28 and TRBJ1-4, the full variable domain is DVKVTQSSRYLVKRTGEKVFLECVQDMDHENMFWYRQDPGLGLRLIYFSYDVKMKEKGDIPEGYSVSREKKERFSLILESASTNQTSMYLCASGTGGTTNEKLFFGSGTQLSVL.

This clone was detected only once. The genes are TRBV16 and TRBJ2-7, with 11 bases aligning to TRBD2. The CDR3 spans 16 residues. V trimming: 2 bases; J trimming: 0 bases; junction bases outside the gene matches: 3. CDR1 is KGHSY and CDR2 is FQNENV in the germline V gene. The CDR3 reads CASSQGTSGFSYEQYF. DNA of the CDR3: TGTGCCAGCAGCCAAGGGACTAGCGGATTCTCCTACGAGCAGTACTTC. The variable domain in full, completed from reference TRBV16 and TRBJ2-7, reads GEEVAQTPKHLVRGEGQKAKLYCAPIKGHSYVFWYQQVLKNEFKFLISFQNENVFDETGMPKERFSAKCLPNSPCSLEIQATKLEDSAVYFCASSQGTSGFSYEQYFGPGTRLTVT.

The rearrangement joins TRBV9 to TRBJ1-4; D is perhaps TRBD1 (5 bases). The CDR3 loop spans 17 amino acids. Between the trimmed V and J ends, which lost 3 bases and 3 bases, there was a span of 18 bases. Germline CDR1 SGDLS, CDR2 YYNGEE. DNA for the CDR3: TGTGCCAGCAGCGCAGATGGACGGCCGACAGCTAATGAAAAACTGTTTTTT. Translating it yields CASSADGRPTANEKLFF. Complete variable domain (other parts from reference TRBV9 and TRBJ1-4): DSGVTQTPKHLITATGQRVTLRCSPRSGDLSVYWYQQSLDQGLQFLIQYYNGEERAKGNILERFSAQQFPDLHSELNLSSLELGDSALYFCASSADGRPTANEKLFFGSGTQLSVL.

This clone turned up a few times. Given a much more abundant clone one base away, this may be a read error. The genes are TRBV5-4 and TRBJ2-1; possibly TRBD2 for D (7 bases). The V gene lost 2 bases and the J gene lost 8 bases, with 14 bases spanning the gap. CDR3 size: 14 residues. Germline V CDR1 and CDR2: SGHNT, YYREEE (reference sequence). The CDR3 here is CASSFVKGGDEQFF. The DNA for the CDR3 is TGTGCCAGCAGCTTTGTCAAGGGGGGGGATGAGCAGTTCTTC.

This chain joins TRBV5-1 and TRBJ1-2; the D gene is possibly TRBD1 (5 bases). V dropped 1 base and J dropped 0 bases, with 10 bases sitting between them. The germline V gene has CDR1 SGHRS and CDR2 YFSETQ. CDR3 length equals 15 residues. This chain's CDR3 is CASSLKEGPNYGYTF. DNA for the CDR3: TGCGCCAGCAGCTTGAAGGAGGGACCTAACTATGGCTACACCTTC.

The V and J genes are TRBV19 and TRBJ1-5; unclear D gene. There are 16 residues in the CDR3. Germline V gene lookup returns CDR1 LNHDA and CDR2 SQIVND (reference sequence). The V gene lost 0 bases and the J gene lost 2 bases, with 11 bases spanning the gap. The CDR3: CASSIDRVGRNQPQHF. CDR3 sequence (DNA): TGTGCCAGTAGTATAGATAGAGTTGGGCGCAATCAGCCCCAGCATTTT. Variable domain in full (rest from reference TRBV19 and TRBJ1-5): DGGITQSPKYLFRKEGQNVTLSCEQNLNHDAMYWYRQDPGQGLRLIYYSQIVNDFQKGDIAEGYSVSREKKESFPLTVTSAQKNPTAFYLCASSIDRVGRNQPQHFGDGTRLSIL.

This clone was observed once. The genes are TRBV5-6 and TRBJ1-2, with D unresolved. CDR1 SGHDT and CDR2 YYEEEE come from the germline V gene. The CDR3 is made up of 14 amino acids. V was cut by 6 bases and J by 3 bases, with 15 bases left in between. DNA for the CDR3: TGTGCCAGCACCTTCTTCCTCGCCCACTATGGCTACACCTTC. Protein product: CASTFFLAHYGYTF.

V and J are TRBV19 and TRBJ2-7; tentative D call: TRBD1 (6 bases). The germline gives CDR1 LNHDA, CDR2 SQIVND (reference sequence). The CDR3 runs to 14 residues. Trimming pared 3 bases from V and 4 bases from J, leaving 13 bases between. The CDR3 loop is CASSIPGQSYEQYF. The CDR3 DNA sequence: TGTGCCAGTAGTATTCCTGGACAGTCTTACGAGCAGTACTTC. Variable domain in full (rest from reference TRBV19 and TRBJ2-7): DGGITQSPKYLFRKEGQNVTLSCEQNLNHDAMYWYRQDPGQGLRLIYYSQIVNDFQKGDIAEGYSVSREKKESFPLTVTSAQKNPTAFYLCASSIPGQSYEQYFGPGTRLTVT.

J is TRBJ2-1 and V is TRBV4-3, with TRBD1 matching 7 bases. CDR3 size: 16 residues. V lost 1 base, J lost 2 bases, and 5 bases stayed unmatched. Germline CDR1 is LGHNA and CDR2 is YSLEER. Here the CDR3 reads CASSQAWDSTYNEQFF. The CDR3 nucleotides read TGCGCCAGCAGCCAAGCATGGGACAGTACCTACAATGAGCAGTTCTTC.

The chain couples TRBV9 to TRBJ2-7, with D possibly being TRBD2 (7 bases). With 3 bases removed from V and 2 bases from J, the gap between germline ends came to 15 bases. The CDR3 is made up of 15 amino acids. Germline V gene lookup returns CDR1 SGDLS and CDR2 YYNGEE. This chain's CDR3 is CASSAQGGGTYEQYF. CDR3 bases: TGTGCCAGCAGCGCCCAAGGGGGGGGAACCTACGAGCAGTACTTC.

For this clone: A far larger clone is one nucleotide away, so this likely arose from a read error. The chain has TRBV7-8 and TRBJ1-5; perhaps TRBD1 as D (6 bases). The CDR3 runs to 14 residues. Germline V gene lookup returns CDR1 SGHVS and CDR2 FQNEAQ. Trimming stripped 2 bases from V and 2 bases from J, with 7 bases between. The CDR3: CASSLSGGNQPQHF. CDR3 in DNA: TGTGCCAGCAGCTTATCAGGGGGCAATCAGCCCCAGCATTTT.

This chain links TRBV18 with TRBJ2-7; unclear D gene. The germline V and J ends were trimmed by 3 bases and 5 bases, with 8 bases remaining between them. The CDR3 runs to 12 residues. CDR1 is KGHSH and CDR2 is LQKENI in the germline V gene. The CDR3: CASSPSVDEQYF. CDR3 DNA sequence: TGTGCCAGCTCACCCTCTGTCGACGAGCAGTACTTC.

V is TRBV30 and J is TRBJ2-3; the D gene is possibly TRBD2 (6 bases). The CDR3 covers 13 residues. V dropped 1 base and J dropped 6 bases, with 11 bases sitting between them. CDR1 is GTSNPN, CDR2 SVGIG, per germline (reference sequence). In DNA form, the CDR3 reads TGTGCCTGGAGTGGAGGGAGGTTCGATACGCAGTATTTT. Amino acids: CAWSGGRFDTQYF. The variable domain in full, with the rest retrieved from reference TRBV30 and TRBJ2-3, is SQTIHQWPATLVQPVGSPLSLECTVEGTSNPNLYWYRQAAGRGLQLLFYSVGIGQISSEVPQNLSASRPQDRQFILSSKKLLLSDSGFYLCAWSGGRFDTQYFGPGTRLTVL.